The sequence of this TCR beta chain was determined in a study of cytomegalovirus exposure and HLA in healthy donors. Profiling relied on immunoSEQ multiplex PCR, and the TCRdb table lists in-frame clones only, not all of them. The sample has roughly 100,000 clones, around 83% seen once. Of note for this clone: Antigen specificity is unknown.

The V gene lost 2 bases and the J gene lost 2 bases, with 3 bases spanning the gap. Germline-derived CDR1 and CDR2 are DFQATT and SNEGSKA (reference sequence). The CDR3 sequence is 11 residues long. Findings and limits, study-wide: Cytomegalovirus status, reportedly, was diagnosed with high specificity and sensitivity by the classifier.

The clonotype originates from a woman younger than 30 in good health and CMV-seropositive. The sample comprised PBMCs. The rearrangement uses TRBV20-1 and TRBJ2-5; D not resolved. The DNA for the CDR3 is TGCAGTGCTAGACTACAAGAGACCCAGTACTTC. Translated, it gives CSARLQETQYF.